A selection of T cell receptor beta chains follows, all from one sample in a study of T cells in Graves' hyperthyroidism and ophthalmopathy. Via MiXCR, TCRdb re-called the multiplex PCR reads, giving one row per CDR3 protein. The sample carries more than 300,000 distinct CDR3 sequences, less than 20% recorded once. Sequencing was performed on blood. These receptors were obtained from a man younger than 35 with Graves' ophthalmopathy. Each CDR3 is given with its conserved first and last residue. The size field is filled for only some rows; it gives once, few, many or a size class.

CASRTANQPQHF,TRBV6-1,TRBJ1-5,many
CASSEVLAVSSYNEQFF,TRBV2,TRBJ2-1,.
CASSLGTATEAFF,TRBV7-3,TRBJ1-1,many
CASSLEGRNYEQYF,TRBV11-2,TRBJ2-7,many
CASSLLGGATNEKLFF,TRBV3-1,TRBJ1-4,many
CASSLTDEGETYEQYF,TRBV3-1,TRBJ2-7,many
CASSTTESHSPLHF,TRBV3-1,TRBJ1-6,many
CASSPDRVANSPLHF,TRBV18,TRBJ1-6,few
CASSLLPGGDSPLHF,TRBV7-6,TRBJ1-6,.
CASSSPEAKNIQYF,TRBV4-1,TRBJ2-4,.
CATSDFSGQGPGGRKETQYF,TRBV24-1,TRBJ2-5,few
CASSYQGGGGWDEQFF,TRBV6-2/TRBV6-3,TRBJ2-1,.
CASSLVQLTNEKLFF,TRBV5-5,TRBJ1-4,.
CASSIVGFDYGYTF,TRBV19,TRBJ1-2,.
CASSEQGSGVSDTQYF,TRBV6-1,TRBJ2-3,.
CASSLLRHYQETQYF,TRBV7-9,TRBJ2-5,few
CASSYWSGGGETQYF,TRBV6-2/TRBV6-3,TRBJ2-5,.
CASSQTRDRGSNQPQHF,TRBV12-3/TRBV12-4,TRBJ1-5,many
CSAGDGLAAQYF,TRBV20-1,TRBJ2-3,few
CASSPLSISQPQHF,TRBV18,TRBJ1-5,many
CASSVAPVRWPGNTIYF,TRBV9,TRBJ1-3,few